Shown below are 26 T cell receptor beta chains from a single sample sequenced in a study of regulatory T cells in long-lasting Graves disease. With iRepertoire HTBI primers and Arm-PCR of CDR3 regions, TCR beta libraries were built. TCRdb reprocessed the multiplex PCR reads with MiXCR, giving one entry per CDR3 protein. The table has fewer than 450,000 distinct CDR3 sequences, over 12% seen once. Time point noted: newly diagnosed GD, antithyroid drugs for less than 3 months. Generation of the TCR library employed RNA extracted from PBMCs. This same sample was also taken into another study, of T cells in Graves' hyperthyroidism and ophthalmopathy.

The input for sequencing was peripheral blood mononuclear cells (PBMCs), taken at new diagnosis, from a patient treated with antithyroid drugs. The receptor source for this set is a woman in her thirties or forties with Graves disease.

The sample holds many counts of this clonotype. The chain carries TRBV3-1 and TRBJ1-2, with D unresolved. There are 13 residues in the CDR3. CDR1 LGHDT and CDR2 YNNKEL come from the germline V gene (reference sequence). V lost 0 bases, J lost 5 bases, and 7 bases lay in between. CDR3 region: CASSQESRYGYTF. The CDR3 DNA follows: TGTGCCAGCAGCCAAGAGAGCCGGTATGGCTACACCTTC.

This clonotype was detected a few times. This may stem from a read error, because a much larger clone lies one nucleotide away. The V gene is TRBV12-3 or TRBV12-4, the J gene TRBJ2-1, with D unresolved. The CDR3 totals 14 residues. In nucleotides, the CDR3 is TGTGCCAGCAGTTTCATGGGATCCCAAGAGACCCAGTGCTTC. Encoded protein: CASSFMGSQETQCF.

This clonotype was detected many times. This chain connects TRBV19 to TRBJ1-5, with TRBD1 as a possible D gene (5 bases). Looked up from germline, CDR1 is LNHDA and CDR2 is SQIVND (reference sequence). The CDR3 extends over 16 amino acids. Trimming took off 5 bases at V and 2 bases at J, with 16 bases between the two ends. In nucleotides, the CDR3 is TGTGCCAGTAGTGCCTGGCCCAGGGCCGGCAATCAGCCCCAGCATTTT. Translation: CASSAWPRAGNQPQHF.

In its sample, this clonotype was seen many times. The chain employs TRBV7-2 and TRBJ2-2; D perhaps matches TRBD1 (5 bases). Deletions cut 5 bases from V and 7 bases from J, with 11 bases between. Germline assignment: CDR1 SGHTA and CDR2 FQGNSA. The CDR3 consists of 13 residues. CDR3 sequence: CASSLAGNGELFF. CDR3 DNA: TGTGCCAGCAGCCTGGCAGGGAACGGGGAGCTGTTTTTT.

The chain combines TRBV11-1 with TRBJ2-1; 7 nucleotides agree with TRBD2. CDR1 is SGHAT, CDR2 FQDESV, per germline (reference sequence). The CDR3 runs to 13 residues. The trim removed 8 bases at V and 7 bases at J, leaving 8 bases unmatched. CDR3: CASQVAGLNEQFF. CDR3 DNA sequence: TGTGCCAGCCAAGTAGCGGGTCTTAATGAGCAGTTCTTC.

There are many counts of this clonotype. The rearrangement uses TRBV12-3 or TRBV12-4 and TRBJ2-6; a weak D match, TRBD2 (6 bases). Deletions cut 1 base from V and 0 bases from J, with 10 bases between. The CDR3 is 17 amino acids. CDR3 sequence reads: CASSLGLGGSGANVLTF. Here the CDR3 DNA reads TGTGCCAGCAGTTTAGGACTGGGGGGCTCTGGGGCCAACGTCCTGACTTTC.

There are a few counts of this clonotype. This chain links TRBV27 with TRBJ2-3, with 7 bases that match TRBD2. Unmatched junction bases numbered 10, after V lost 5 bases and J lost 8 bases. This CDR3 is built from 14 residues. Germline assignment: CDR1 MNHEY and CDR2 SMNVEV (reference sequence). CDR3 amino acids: CASSPTPSGSTQYF. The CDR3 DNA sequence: TGTGCCAGCAGTCCGACCCCTAGCGGATCTACGCAGTATTTT.

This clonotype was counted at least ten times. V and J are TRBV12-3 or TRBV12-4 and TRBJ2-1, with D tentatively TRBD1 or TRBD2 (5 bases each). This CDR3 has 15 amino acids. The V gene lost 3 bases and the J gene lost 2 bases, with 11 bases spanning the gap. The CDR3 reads CASSLGRDPYNEQFF. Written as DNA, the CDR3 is TGTGCCAGCAGTTTGGGCAGGGACCCCTACAATGAGCAGTTCTTC.

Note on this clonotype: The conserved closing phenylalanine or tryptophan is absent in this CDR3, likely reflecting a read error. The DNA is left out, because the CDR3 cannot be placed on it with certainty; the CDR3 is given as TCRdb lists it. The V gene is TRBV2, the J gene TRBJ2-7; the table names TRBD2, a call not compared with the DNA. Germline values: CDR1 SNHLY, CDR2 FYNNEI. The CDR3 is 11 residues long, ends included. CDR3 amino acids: CASSDSFGLAG.

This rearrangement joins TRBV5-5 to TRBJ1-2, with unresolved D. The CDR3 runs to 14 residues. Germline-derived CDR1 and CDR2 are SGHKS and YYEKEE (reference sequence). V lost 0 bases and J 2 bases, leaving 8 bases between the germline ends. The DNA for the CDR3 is TGTGCCAGCAGCTTGGAGGTGGTAAACTATGGCTACACCTTC. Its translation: CASSLEVVNYGYTF. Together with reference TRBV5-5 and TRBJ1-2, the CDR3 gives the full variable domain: DAGVTQSPTHLIKTRGQQVTLRCSPISGHKSVSWYQQVLGQGPQFIFQYYEKEERGRGNFPDRFSARQFPNYSSELNVNALLLGDSALYLCASSLEVVNYGYTFGSGTRLTVV.

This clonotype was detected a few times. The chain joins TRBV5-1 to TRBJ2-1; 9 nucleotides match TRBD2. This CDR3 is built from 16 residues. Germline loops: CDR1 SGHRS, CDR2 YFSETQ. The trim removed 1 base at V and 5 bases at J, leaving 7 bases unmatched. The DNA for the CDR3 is TGCGCCAGCAGCTTGAGTGGCGGGAGGGACCACAATGAGCAGTTCTTC. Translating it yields CASSLSGGRDHNEQFF. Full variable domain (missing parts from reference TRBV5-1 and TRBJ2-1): KAGVTQTPRYLIKTRGQQVTLSCSPISGHRSVSWYQQTPGQGLQFLFEYFSETQRNKGNFPGRFSGRQFSNSRSEMNVSTLELGDSALYLCASSLSGGRDHNEQFFGPGTRLTVL.

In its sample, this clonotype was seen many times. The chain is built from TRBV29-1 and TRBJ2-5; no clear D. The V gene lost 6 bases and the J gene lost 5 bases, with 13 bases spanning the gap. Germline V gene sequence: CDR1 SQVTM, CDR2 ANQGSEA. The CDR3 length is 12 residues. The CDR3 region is CSVAGLMETQYF. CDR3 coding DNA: TGCAGCGTAGCCGGGCTAATGGAGACCCAGTACTTC.

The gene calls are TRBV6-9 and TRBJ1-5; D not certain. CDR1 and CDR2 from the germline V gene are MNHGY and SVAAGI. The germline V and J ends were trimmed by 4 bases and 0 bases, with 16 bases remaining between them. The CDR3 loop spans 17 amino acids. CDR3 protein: CASSSTLPANSNQPQHF. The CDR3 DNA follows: TGTGCCAGCAGTTCCACCCTACCAGCAAATAGCAATCAGCCCCAGCATTTT.

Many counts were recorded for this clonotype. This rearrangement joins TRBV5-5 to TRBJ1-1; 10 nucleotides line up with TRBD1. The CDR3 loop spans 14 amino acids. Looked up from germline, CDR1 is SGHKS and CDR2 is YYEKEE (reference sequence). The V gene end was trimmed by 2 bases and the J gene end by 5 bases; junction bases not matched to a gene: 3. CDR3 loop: CASSFGQGVTEAFF. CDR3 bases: TGTGCCAGCAGCTTTGGACAGGGGGTAACTGAAGCTTTCTTT.

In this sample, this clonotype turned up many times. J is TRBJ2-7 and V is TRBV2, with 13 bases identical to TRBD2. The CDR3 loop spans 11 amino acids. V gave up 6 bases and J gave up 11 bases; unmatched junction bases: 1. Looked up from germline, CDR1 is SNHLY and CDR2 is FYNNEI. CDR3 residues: CASRGTSGKYF. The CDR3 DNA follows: TGTGCCAGCAGGGGGACTAGCGGGAAGTACTTC. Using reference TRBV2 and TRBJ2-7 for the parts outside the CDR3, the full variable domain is EPEVTQTPSHQVTQMGQEVILRCVPISNHLYFYWYRQILGQKVEFLVSFYNNEISEKSEIFDDQFSVERPDGSNFTLKIRSTKLEDSAMYFCASRGTSGKYFGPGTRLTVT.

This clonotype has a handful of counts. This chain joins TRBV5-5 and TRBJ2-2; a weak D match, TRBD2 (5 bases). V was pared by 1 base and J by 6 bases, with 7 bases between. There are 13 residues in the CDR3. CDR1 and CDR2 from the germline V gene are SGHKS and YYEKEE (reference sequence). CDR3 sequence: CASSLRESGELFF. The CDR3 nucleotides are TGTGCCAGCAGCTTGAGGGAGTCCGGGGAGCTGTTTTTT.

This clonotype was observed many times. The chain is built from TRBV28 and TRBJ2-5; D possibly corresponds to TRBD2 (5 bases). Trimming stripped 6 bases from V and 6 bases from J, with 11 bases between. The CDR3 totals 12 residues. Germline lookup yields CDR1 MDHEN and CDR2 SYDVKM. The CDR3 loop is CASSSLGKTQYF. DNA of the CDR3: TGTGCCAGCAGCTCCCTCGGGAAGACCCAGTACTTC.

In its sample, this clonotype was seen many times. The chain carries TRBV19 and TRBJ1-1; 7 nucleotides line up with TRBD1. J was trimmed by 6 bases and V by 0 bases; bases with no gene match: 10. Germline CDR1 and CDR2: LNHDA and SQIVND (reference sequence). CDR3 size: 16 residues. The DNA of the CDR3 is TGTGCCAGTAGTATAGACAAGACAGGGCTGCGGGCTGAAGCTTTCTTT. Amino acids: CASSIDKTGLRAEAFF. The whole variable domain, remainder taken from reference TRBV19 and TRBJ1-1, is DGGITQSPKYLFRKEGQNVTLSCEQNLNHDAMYWYRQDPGQGLRLIYYSQIVNDFQKGDIAEGYSVSREKKESFPLTVTSAQKNPTAFYLCASSIDKTGLRAEAFFGQGTRLTVV.

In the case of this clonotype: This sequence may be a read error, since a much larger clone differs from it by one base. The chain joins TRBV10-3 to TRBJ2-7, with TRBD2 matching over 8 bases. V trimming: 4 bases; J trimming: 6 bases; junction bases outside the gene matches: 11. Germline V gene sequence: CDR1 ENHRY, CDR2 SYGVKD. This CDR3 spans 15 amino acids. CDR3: CAISGSRTSYLEQYF. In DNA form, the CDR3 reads TGTGCCATCAGTGGGTCTAGGACTAGCTACCTCGAGCAGTACTTC.

The CDR3 DNA is TGCAGTGCTAGAGTTCCCCATAGCGGGAGTATCAATGAGCAGTTCTTC. Translated: CSARVPHSGSINEQFF. V usage is TRBV20-1 and J usage is TRBJ2-1; 9 bases fit TRBD2. Germline-derived CDR1 and CDR2 are DFQATT and SNEGSKA (reference sequence). J was trimmed by 6 bases and V by 1 base; bases with no gene match: 10. The CDR3 consists of 16 residues.

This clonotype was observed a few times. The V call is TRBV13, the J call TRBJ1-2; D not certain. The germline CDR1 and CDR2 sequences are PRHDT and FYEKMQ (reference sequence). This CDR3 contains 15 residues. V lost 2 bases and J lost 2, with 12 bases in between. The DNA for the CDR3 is TGTGCCAGCAGCTTAAATCCCGAGAACAACTATGGCTACACCTTC. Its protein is CASSLNPENNYGYTF. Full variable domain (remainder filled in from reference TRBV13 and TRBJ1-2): AAGVIQSPRHLIKEKRETATLKCYPIPRHDTVYWYQQGPGQDPQFLISFYEKMQSDKGSIPDRFSAQQFSDYHSELNMSSLELGDSALYFCASSLNPENNYGYTFGSGTRLTVV.

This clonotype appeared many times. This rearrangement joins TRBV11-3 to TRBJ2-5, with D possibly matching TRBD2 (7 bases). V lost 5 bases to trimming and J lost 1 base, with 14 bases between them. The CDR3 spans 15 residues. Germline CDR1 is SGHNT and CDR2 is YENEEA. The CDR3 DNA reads TGTGCCAGCAGCCCTCGGGGGGCTGCCCAAGAGACCCAGTACTTC. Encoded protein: CASSPRGAAQETQYF.

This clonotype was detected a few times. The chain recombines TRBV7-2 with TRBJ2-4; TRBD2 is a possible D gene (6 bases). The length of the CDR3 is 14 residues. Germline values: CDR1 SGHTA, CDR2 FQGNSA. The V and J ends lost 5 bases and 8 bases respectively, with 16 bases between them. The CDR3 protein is CASSLSGRRDIQYF. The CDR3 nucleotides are TGTGCCAGCAGCCTTAGCGGAAGAAGGGACATTCAGTACTTC.

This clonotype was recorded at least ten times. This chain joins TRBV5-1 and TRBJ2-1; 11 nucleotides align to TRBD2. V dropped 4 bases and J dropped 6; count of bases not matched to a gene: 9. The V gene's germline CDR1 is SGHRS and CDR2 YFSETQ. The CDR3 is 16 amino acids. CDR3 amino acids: CASSPEGTSGSNEQFF. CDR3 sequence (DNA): TGCGCCAGCAGCCCCGAAGGGACTAGCGGAAGCAATGAGCAGTTCTTC.

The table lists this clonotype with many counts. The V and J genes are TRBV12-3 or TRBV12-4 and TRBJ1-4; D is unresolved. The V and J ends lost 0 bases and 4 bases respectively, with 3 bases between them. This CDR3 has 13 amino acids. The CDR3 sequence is CASSLALNEKLFF. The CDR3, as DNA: TGTGCCAGCAGTTTAGCCCTTAATGAAAAACTGTTTTTT.

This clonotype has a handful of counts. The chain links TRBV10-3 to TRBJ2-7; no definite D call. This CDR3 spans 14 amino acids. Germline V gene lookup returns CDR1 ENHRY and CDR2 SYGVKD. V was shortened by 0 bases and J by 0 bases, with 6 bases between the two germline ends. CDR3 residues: CAISESSSSYEQYF. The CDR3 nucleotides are TGTGCCATCAGTGAGTCTAGTAGCTCCTACGAGCAGTACTTC.